The 24 T cell receptor beta chains below were found in one sample sequenced in a study of molecular identifiers for immune sequencing clone quantification. TCRdb processed the PCR reads anew with MiXCR; each CDR3 protein has one entry. The data contain more than 85,000 distinct CDR3 sequences, roughly 38% of them singletons. The sample comprised naive CD8+ T cells from blood, with Jurkat cell RNA spiked in. Subset specified: FACS-sorted CD8+CD4-CCR7+CD45RA+ naive T cells. The receptors derive from a human donor in good health. Some libraries in this study had Jurkat cell RNA spiked in.

V gene TRBV11-2 combines with J gene TRBJ2-4, with unresolved D. The V gene's germline CDR1 is SGHAT and CDR2 FQNNGV. Trimming left V 1 base short and J 13 bases short, with 32 bases between. This CDR3 is 19 amino acids long. The CDR3 coding sequence is TGTGCCAGCAGCTTAGCCCCCCCAGAGGAGACAAACCCCGACCAAGCCCAGTACTTC. Amino acid sequence: CASSLAPPEETNPDQAQYF.

The chain links TRBV6-5 to TRBJ2-1, with TRBD2 matching over 11 bases. The CDR3 runs to 16 residues. The trim removed 4 bases at V and 6 bases at J, leaving 8 bases unmatched. Germline V gene sequence: CDR1 MNHEY, CDR2 SVGAGI. In nucleotides, the CDR3 is TGTGCCAGCAGTTGCCGACGGACTAGCGGGTTCAATGAGCAGTTCTTC. Protein product: CASSCRRTSGFNEQFF.

This clonotype has just one count. One end of the junction is discordant with germline, which a read error may explain. The chain links TRBV27 to TRBJ2-3; D remains unclear. The CDR3 covers 15 residues. Germline V lookup: CDR1 MNHEY, CDR2 SMNVEV (reference sequence). CDR3 loop: CASSLSVGNTDTQNF. CDR3 DNA sequence: TGTGCCAGCAGTTTATCTGTGGGAAACACAGATACGCAGAATTTT.

This chain connects TRBV24-1 to TRBJ2-3, with 7 bases fitting TRBD1. CDR1 is KGHDR and CDR2 is SFDVKD in the germline V gene. V shed 12 bases, J shed 7 bases, and the junction held 6 bases outside the gene matches. CDR3 length: 11 amino acids. CDR3 sequence (DNA): TGTGCCGCGTCACAGGGGAATACGCAGTATTTT. This codes for CAASQGNTQYF.

Remarks on this clonotype: With a much larger clone just one base away, this may be a read error. The J gene is TRBJ2-3, the V gene TRBV2, with D perhaps TRBD1 (5 bases). Per germline, CDR1 SNHLY and CDR2 FYNNEI. This CDR3 is 13 amino acids long. CDR3 nucleotides: TGTGCCAGCGCTCGACAAATCACAGGTACGCAGTATTTT. The encoded protein is CASARQITGTQYF.

Remarks on this clonotype: Given a much more abundant clone one base away, this may be a read error. The chain has TRBV7-3 and TRBJ2-3; D is possibly TRBD1 (6 bases). This CDR3 spans 15 amino acids. CDR1 and CDR2 (germline): SGHTA, FQGTGA. In DNA form, the CDR3 reads TGTGCCAGCAGCTGGACAGTTTCCGACACAGGTACGCAGTATTTT. It specifies CASSWTVSDTGTQYF. Looking up the rest from reference TRBV7-3 and TRBJ2-3 gives the full variable domain: GAGVSQTPSNKVTEKGKYVELRCDPISGHTALYWYRQSLGQGPEFLIYFQGTGAADDSGLPNDRFFAVRPEGSVSTLKIQRTERGDSAVYLCASSWTVSDTGTQYFGPGTRLTVL.

A word on this clonotype: Because the CDR3 is missing its conserved closing phenylalanine or tryptophan, this is likely a read error. The chain uses TRBV27 and TRBJ1-2; D may be TRBD1 (6 bases). V was clipped by 3 bases and J by 5 bases, with 16 bases between them. CDR1 and CDR2 from the germline V gene are MNHEY and SMNVEV (reference sequence). The CDR3 is 15 amino acids. The CDR3 is CASSFSLGAFYGYTI. In DNA, the CDR3 is TGTGCCAGCAGTTTTTCTCTGGGGGCGTTTTATGGCTACACCATC.

As concerns this clonotype: A junction boundary mismatches the germline segment, possibly from a read error. V is TRBV25-1 and J is TRBJ2-3; possibly TRBD2 for D (6 bases). From germline, CDR1 is MGHDK and CDR2 SYGVNS. This CDR3 comprises 15 residues. CDR3 sequence reads: CASGELADRTDTQYF. DNA for the CDR3: TGTGCCAGCGGTGAATTAGCGGATCGCACAGATACGCAGTATTTT.

Notes on this clonotype: A much larger clonotype is one base distant, so this may be a read error. The genes are TRBV4-3 and TRBJ1-1, with D uncertain. The germline gives CDR1 LGHNA, CDR2 YSLEER. This CDR3 spans 13 amino acids. The CDR3 here is CVSSQDPGKRAFF. The CDR3 coding sequence is TGCGTCAGCAGCCAAGATCCGGGGAAGAGAGCTTTCTTT.

Concerning this clonotype itself: A much larger clone is a single base away; this may be a read error. CDR3 nucleotides: TGTGCCAGCCTAAAGCGGGAGGGCCCGTTGACAGATACGCAGTATTTT. It is translated as CASLKREGPLTDTQYF. The chain employs TRBV7-9 and TRBJ2-3; TRBD2 aligns across 10 bases. Per the germline V gene, CDR1 is SEHNR and CDR2 is FQNEAQ (reference sequence). The trim removed 8 bases at V and 3 bases at J, leaving 11 bases unmatched. The CDR3 has 16 amino acids.

This clonotype was recorded a few times. V usage is TRBV7-9 and J usage is TRBJ2-5; a weak D match, TRBD2 (6 bases). Germline CDR1 SEHNR, CDR2 FQNEAQ (reference sequence). V dropped 3 bases and J dropped 4 bases, with 15 bases sitting between them. The CDR3 loop spans 15 amino acids. Here the CDR3 reads CASSFRALGGETQYF. CDR3 nucleotides: TGTGCCAGCAGCTTCCGGGCCCTGGGGGGAGAGACCCAGTACTTC.

For this clonotype: Sequence at one end of the junction differs from germline and may be a read error. V usage is TRBV13 and J usage is TRBJ1-2; TRBD1 matches 7 bases. Germline V gene data show CDR1 as PRHDT and CDR2 as FYEKMQ (reference sequence). The CDR3 extends over 15 amino acids. CDR3 bases: TGTGCCAGCAGCATCACAACAGGGGCGGGCTATGGCTGCACCTTC. It is translated as CASSITTGAGYGCTF.

This clonotype was detected ten times or more. The chain recombines TRBV7-2 with TRBJ2-3; possibly TRBD1 or TRBD2 for D (5 bases each). This CDR3 is 15 amino acids long. Looked up from germline, CDR1 is SGHTA and CDR2 is FQGNSA. V was trimmed by 2 bases and J by 1 base, leaving 10 bases between them. The CDR3 DNA reads as TGTGCCAGCAGCTTAAGTGTGGGGGGCACAGATACGCAGTATTTT. This encodes CASSLSVGGTDTQYF.

The chain links TRBV20-1 to TRBJ2-5; D remains unclear. The germline V and J ends were trimmed by 3 bases and 3 bases, with 14 bases remaining between them. CDR3 length: 14 amino acids. Germline values: CDR1 DFQATT, CDR2 SNEGSKA (reference sequence). The CDR3 DNA is TGCAGTGCTAGTTTAGTGGCCCCCAAAGAGACCCAGTACTTC. It yields the protein CSASLVAPKETQYF.

CDR3 bases: TGTGCCAGCAGTTACACCGGACAGGCTAGCAATCAGCCCCAGCATTTT. This sequence encodes CASSYTGQASNQPQHF. The V and J genes are TRBV6-2 or TRBV6-3 and TRBJ1-5, with 7 positions matching TRBD1. The V gene's germline CDR1 is MNHEY and CDR2 SVGEGT. J lost 0 bases, V lost 2 bases, and 4 bases had no gene match. This CDR3 contains 16 residues.

This clonotype has only a few counts. The chain combines TRBV3-1 with TRBJ2-7; 9 nucleotides line up with TRBD2. There are 14 residues in the CDR3. Trimming took 1 base from V and 2 from J; bases not matched to a gene: 0. CDR1 LGHDT and CDR2 YNNKEL come from the germline V gene (reference sequence). The CDR3 sequence is CASSQASGAYEQYF. The CDR3 DNA reads as TGTGCCAGCAGCCAAGCTAGCGGGGCCTACGAGCAGTACTTC.

To note about this clonotype: The conserved closing phenylalanine or tryptophan is absent in this CDR3, likely reflecting a read error. Here the CDR3 reads CASSTDGSVYGYTI. The CDR3 nucleotides are TGTGCCAGCAGCACGGACGGCTCTGTCTATGGCTACACCATC. The chain recombines TRBV9 with TRBJ1-2; D unclear. V gave up 4 bases and J gave up 4 bases, with 14 bases separating them. CDR3 length equals 14 residues. Germline loops: CDR1 SGDLS, CDR2 YYNGEE.

The chain has TRBV10-3 and TRBJ2-7; a weak D match, TRBD1 (6 bases). This CDR3 has 13 amino acids. Trimming left V 2 bases short and J 5 bases short, with 10 bases between. In germline, CDR1 is ENHRY, CDR2 SYGVKD. CDR3 in DNA: TGTGCCATCAGTGAGGGGGGCCTCAACGAGCAGTACTTC. Its translation: CAISEGGLNEQYF.

The chain uses TRBV5-8 and TRBJ1-4; the D gene is possibly TRBD1 (5 bases). Per germline, CDR1 SGHTS and CDR2 YDEGEE. The CDR3 contains 15 residues. With 0 bases removed from V and 7 bases from J, the gap between germline ends came to 13 bases. The CDR3 nucleotides are TGTGCCAGCAGCTTGGGGGAGGGGATCGGTGAAAAACTGTTTTTT. This sequence encodes CASSLGEGIGEKLFF.

The chain couples TRBV2 to TRBJ2-1; D perhaps matches TRBD1 (6 bases). The V gene lost 2 bases and the J gene lost 8 bases, with 13 bases spanning the gap. There are 14 residues in the CDR3. Germline V gene sequence: CDR1 SNHLY, CDR2 FYNNEI. The CDR3 is CASSEWVAGDEQFF. The CDR3 coding sequence is TGTGCCAGCAGTGAATGGGTAGCAGGGGATGAGCAGTTCTTC.

This sequence joins TRBV20-1 and TRBJ2-7, with 7 bases identical to TRBD1. Germline CDR1 is DFQATT and CDR2 is SNEGSKA (reference sequence). The length of the CDR3 is 14 residues. The V gene end was trimmed by 3 bases and the J gene end by 1 base; junction bases not matched to a gene: 6. The CDR3 region has the DNA TGCAGTGCTAGCCCGGGACAGAGATCCTACGAGCAGTACTTC. This encodes CSASPGQRSYEQYF.

The gene calls are TRBV19 and TRBJ2-7; possibly TRBD1 for D (5 bases). V gave up 6 bases and J gave up 7 bases, with 13 bases separating them. CDR3 length: 12 residues. Germline values: CDR1 LNHDA, CDR2 SQIVND (reference sequence). The CDR3 protein is CASSQGSMEQYF. The CDR3, as DNA: TGTGCCAGTAGCCAGGGCAGTATGGAGCAGTACTTC. The full variable domain, completed using reference TRBV19 and TRBJ2-7, is DGGITQSPKYLFRKEGQNVTLSCEQNLNHDAMYWYRQDPGQGLRLIYYSQIVNDFQKGDIAEGYSVSREKKESFPLTVTSAQKNPTAFYLCASSQGSMEQYFGPGTRLTVT.

This clonotype occurred many times. This sequence joins TRBV5-6 and TRBJ2-7, with 7 bases fitting TRBD1. Germline CDR1 and CDR2: SGHDT and YYEEEE. The CDR3 has 15 residues. Trimming at V came to 4 bases and at J to 0 bases, leaving 7 bases not matched to a gene. Here the CDR3 reads CASSGGQPSSYEQYF. The CDR3 DNA is TGTGCCAGCAGCGGGGGACAGCCAAGCTCCTACGAGCAGTACTTC.

V usage is TRBV4-3 and J usage is TRBJ2-1; 9 nucleotides line up with TRBD2. Near its end, the DNA agrees better with TRBJ2-7, so the J call may be wrong. Per the germline V gene, CDR1 is LGHNA and CDR2 is YSLEER. This CDR3 comprises 15 residues. Written as DNA, the CDR3 is TGCGCCAGCAGCCAAGATGAGATAGCGGGAGTTGAGCAGTACTTC. This translates into CASSQDEIAGVEQYF.